The sequence of this TCR beta chain was determined in a study of T cell repertoires in cytomegalovirus infection (dated by TCRdb to between 2018 and 2021). With regard to the full study: The HLA type of each donor mattered for the analysis, because public TCR beta signatures pointed to carriage of CMV infection along with the matching HLA type. Here is what the overall study found, with its caveats: The ex vivo response was dominated by HLA-C-restricted CMV-specific TCR beta clonotypes, which also provided the single most frequent clonotype in two of eight donors. Cumulative frequency of public TCR beta family members discriminated carriers of CMV infection plus the relevant HLA type in this cohort and an independent 352-donor cohort.

This clonotype was seen once. The antigen it recognizes is unknown. Base qualities are not provided; no much larger clone lies one nucleotide away. A lone read is weak support. Unmatched junction bases come to 3, with V trimmed by 0 bases and J by 3 bases. Its CDR3 holds 16 amino acids, cysteine through phenylalanine. Here the CDR3 DNA is all that survives: 48 bases in frame from base 1. From the germline V gene, CDR1 is MGHRA and CDR2 is YSYEKL. The reads were generated on an Illumina HiSeq 1500. TCRdb itself trimmed the public reads at Q25 with fastp, ran MiXCR and retained productive beta chains. Each CDR3 protein appears once, grouped with its most common genes and DNA. The table for this sample lists 80,000 to 130,000 distinct CDR3 sequences; about 22% of them were counted only once. Together, the top ten hold about 39% of the sample.

The V and J genes are TRBV4-1 and TRBJ1-2, with TRBD1 matching 11 junction bases. This sequence was found in a human donor in good health (CMV status not recorded). Some clones in this sample may be carry-over from other donors' samples. Sequences were obtained from CD8+ T cells from PBMCs. In nucleotides, the sequence is TGCGCCAGCAGCCAAGATCGGACAGGGGGCTACTATGGCTACACCTTC. Its amino acids are CASSQDRTGGYYGYTF.